This TCR beta chain derives from a study of cytomegalovirus exposure and HLA in healthy donors. Of note for this clone: Its antigen is not known.

Study-level findings and limits: Through in vitro validation, a few CMV-associated chains were shown to be specific for CMV antigens.

The PCR ran on 60 Vbeta and 13 Jbeta primers. Method: immunoSEQ multiplex PCR; TCRdb's copy keeps in-frame clones and lacks some. The table has some 74,000 clones, around three quarters seen once; the top ten hold around 0.96%. The CDR3 extends over 14 amino acids. Trimming pared 4 bases from V and 3 bases from J, leaving 13 bases between. Germline loops: CDR1 MDHEN, CDR2 SYDVKM. This receptor was taken from a male donor in good health and CMV-seronegative. J is TRBJ2-7 and V is TRBV28; perhaps TRBD1 as D (7 bases). Sequenced input: PBMCs. The CDR3 region is CASSSGGLLYEQYF. CDR3 coding DNA: TGTGCCAGCAGTTCAGGGGGACTTCTCTACGAGCAGTACTTC.